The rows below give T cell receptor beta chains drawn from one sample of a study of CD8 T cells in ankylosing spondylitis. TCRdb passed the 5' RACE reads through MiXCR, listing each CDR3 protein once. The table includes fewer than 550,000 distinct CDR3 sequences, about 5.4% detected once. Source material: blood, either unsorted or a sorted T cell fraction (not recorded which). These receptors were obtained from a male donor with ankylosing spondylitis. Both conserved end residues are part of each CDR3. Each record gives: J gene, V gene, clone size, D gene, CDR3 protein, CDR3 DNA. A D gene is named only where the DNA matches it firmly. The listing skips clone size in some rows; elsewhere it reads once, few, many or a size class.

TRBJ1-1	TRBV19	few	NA	CASSIVWRPNTEAFF	TGTGCCAGTAGTATAGTCTGGCGGCCGAACACTGAAGCTTTCTTT
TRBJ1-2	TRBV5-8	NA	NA	CASGPELHCYTF	TGTGCCAGCGGCCCAGAACTCCACTGCTACACCTTC
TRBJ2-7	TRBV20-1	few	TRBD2	CSAITIGGEYEQYF	TGCAGTGCCATAACGATCGGGGGGGAGTACGAGCAGTACTTC
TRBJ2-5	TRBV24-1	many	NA	CATSVAGTQYF	TGTGCCACCAGTGTCGCTGGGACCCAGTACTTC
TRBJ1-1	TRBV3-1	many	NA	CASSTRDWGTEAFF	TGTGCCAGCAGCACACGGGACTGGGGCACTGAAGCTTTCTTT
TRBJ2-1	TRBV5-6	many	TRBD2	CASSGGTSGRLYNEQFF	TGTGCCAGCAGCGGAGGGACTAGCGGGAGGCTCTACAATGAGCAGTTCTTC
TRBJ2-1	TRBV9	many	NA	CASRHLSSGPGNEQFF	TGTGCCAGCAGGCACCTTTCCAGCGGGCCGGGCAATGAGCAGTTCTTC
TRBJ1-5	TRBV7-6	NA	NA	CASSLSPPGPQHF	TGTGCCAGCAGCTTATCCCCTCCGGGACCCCAGCATTTT
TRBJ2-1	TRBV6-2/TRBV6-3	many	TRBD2	CASIEGLARSYNEQFF	TGTGCCAGCATCGAAGGACTAGCGAGATCCTACAATGAGCAGTTCTTC
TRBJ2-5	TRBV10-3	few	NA	CAISDWSETQYF	TGTGCCATCAGTGACTGGAGTGAGACCCAGTACTTC
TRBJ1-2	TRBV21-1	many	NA	CASSKVPANYGYTF	TGTGCCAGCAGCAAAGTTCCCGCAAACTATGGCTACACCTTC
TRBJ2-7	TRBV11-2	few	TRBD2	CASSSYGAGGSYEQYF	TGTGCCAGCAGCTCGTACGGCGCGGGAGGTTCCTACGAGCAGTACTTC
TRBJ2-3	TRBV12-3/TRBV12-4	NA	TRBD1	CAICSYGTVTDTSTDTQYF	TGTGCCATCTGTTCCTATGGGACAGTCACCGATACTAGCACAGATACGCAGTATTTT
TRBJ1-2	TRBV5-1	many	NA	CASSLVPSGAAGYTF	TGCGCCAGCAGCTTGGTGCCCTCAGGGGCGGCCGGCTACACCTTC
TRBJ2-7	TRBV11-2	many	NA	CATSLGLGETYEQYF	TGTGCCACCTCCCTGGGGCTGGGGGAAACCTACGAGCAGTACTTC
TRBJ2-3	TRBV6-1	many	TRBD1	CASRRTGLADTQYF	TGTGCCAGCAGAAGGACAGGGTTGGCAGATACGCAGTATTTT
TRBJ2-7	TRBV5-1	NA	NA	CASSPLVPAGYNEQYF	TGCGCCAGCAGCCCGCTGGTTCCGGCAGGGTACAACGAGCAGTACTTC
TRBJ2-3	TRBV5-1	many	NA	CASSRLEKGDTQYF	TGCGCCAGCAGCCGGCTAGAAAAGGGGGATACGCAGTATTTT
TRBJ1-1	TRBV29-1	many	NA	CSVEVPGLHTEAFF	TGCAGCGTTGAAGTCCCGGGACTCCACACTGAAGCTTTCTTT
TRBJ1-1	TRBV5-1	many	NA	CASSPKDRGLNTEAFF	TGCGCCAGCAGCCCGAAGGACCGGGGTTTGAACACTGAAGCTTTCTTT
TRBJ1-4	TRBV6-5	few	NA	CASSYSPGNEKLFF	TGTGCCAGCAGTTACTCGCCTGGGAATGAAAAACTGTTTTTT
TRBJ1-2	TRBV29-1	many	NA	CSGEAEGRLGGYTF	TGCAGCGGCGAGGCCGAGGGACGCCTAGGAGGCTACACCTTC
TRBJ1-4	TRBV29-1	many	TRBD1	CSVISSGGGEKLFF	TGCAGCGTCATATCCTCAGGGGGGGGTGAAAAACTGTTTTTT
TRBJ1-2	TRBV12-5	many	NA	CASGLADTRGYTF	TGTGCTAGTGGTTTGGCAGATACCCGAGGCTACACCTTC
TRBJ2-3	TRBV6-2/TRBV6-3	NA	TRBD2	CASSTIGAAGVRITDTQNF	TGTGCCAGCAGCACTATCGGGGCAGCGGGAGTACGGATCACAGATACGCAGAATTTT
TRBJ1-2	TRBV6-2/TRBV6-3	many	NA	CASKDPGGYGYTF	TGTGCCAGCAAAGACCCGGGCGGCTATGGCTACACCTTC
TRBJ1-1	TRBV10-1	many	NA	CASSEGQRRGAFF	TGCGCCAGCAGTGAAGGACAGCGACGTGGAGCTTTCTTT
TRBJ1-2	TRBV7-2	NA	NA	CASSLNGQSYGYTF	TGTGCCAGCAGCCTAAACGGACAGTCCTATGGCTACACCTTC
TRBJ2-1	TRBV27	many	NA	CASSPPNGPTAYNEQFF	TGTGCCAGCAGTCCTCCGAACGGGCCTACAGCCTACAATGAGCAGTTCTTC
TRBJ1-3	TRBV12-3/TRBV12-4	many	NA	CASSLEAGPVSGNTIYF	TGTGCCAGCAGTTTAGAGGCCGGGCCAGTCTCTGGAAACACCATATATTTT
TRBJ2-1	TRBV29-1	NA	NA	CSVEDRGRRSYNEQFF	TGCAGCGTTGAAGATCGTGGCAGACGCTCCTACAATGAGCAGTTCTTC
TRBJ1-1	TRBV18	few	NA	CASSPAGGGMNTEAFF	TGTGCCAGCTCACCAGCGGGGGGCGGGATGAACACTGAAGCTTTCTTT
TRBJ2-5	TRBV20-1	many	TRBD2	CSARDRWTSGPKTQYF	TGCAGTGCTAGAGATCGGTGGACTAGCGGCCCCAAGACCCAGTACTTC
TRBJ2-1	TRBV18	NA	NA	CASSPRGAPYNEQFF	TGTGCCAGCTCACCACGGGGGGCACCTTACAATGAGCAGTTCTTC
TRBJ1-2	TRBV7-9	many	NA	CASSLIGSSTGYTF	TGTGCCAGCAGCTTAATTGGCTCCAGTACTGGCTACACCTTC
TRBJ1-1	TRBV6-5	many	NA	CASSYSWDSEAFF	TGTGCCAGCAGTTACTCGTGGGATAGTGAAGCTTTCTTT
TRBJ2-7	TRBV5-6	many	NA	CASSWGSAVSSYEQYF	TGTGCCAGCAGCTGGGGGTCTGCGGTTAGCTCCTACGAGCAGTACTTC
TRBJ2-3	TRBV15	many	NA	CATSRDLAADTQYF	TGTGCCACCAGCAGAGATCTCGCGGCAGATACGCAGTATTTT
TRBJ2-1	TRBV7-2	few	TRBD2	CASSRTRGEQFF	TGTGCCAGCAGCCGGACTAGGGGTGAGCAGTTCTTC
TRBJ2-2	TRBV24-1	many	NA	CATSDLSRGELFF	TGTGCCACCAGTGATTTGTCACGAGGGGAGCTGTTTTTT
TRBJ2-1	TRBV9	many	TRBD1	CASSVLAGGLYNEQFF	TGTGCCAGCAGCGTGCTTGCAGGGGGCTTGTACAATGAGCAGTTCTTC
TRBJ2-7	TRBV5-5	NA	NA	CASSPGLRYEQYF	TGTGCCAGCAGCCCAGGGCTCCGCTACGAGCAGTACTTC
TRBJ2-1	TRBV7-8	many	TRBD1	CASSLARPGQGYYNEQFF	TGTGCCAGCAGCTTAGCCAGGCCGGGACAGGGTTACTACAATGAGCAGTTCTTC
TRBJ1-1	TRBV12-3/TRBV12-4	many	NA	CASSLGRDTEAFF	TGTGCCAGCAGTTTGGGCAGAGACACTGAAGCTTTCTTT
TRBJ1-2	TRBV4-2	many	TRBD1	CASSQQQGAGYGYTF	TGTGCCAGCAGCCAACAACAGGGGGCAGGGTATGGCTACACCTTC
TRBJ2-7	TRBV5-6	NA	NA	CASSPRILCEQYF	TGTGCCAGCAGCCCCCGTATTCTCTGCGAGCAGTACTTC
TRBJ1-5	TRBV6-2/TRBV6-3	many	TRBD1	CASRNRGRNQPQHF	TGTGCCAGCAGAAACAGGGGGCGAAACCAGCCCCAGCATTTT
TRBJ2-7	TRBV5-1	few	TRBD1	CASGSGQGYEQYF	TGCGCCTCTGGGTCGGGACAGGGCTACGAGCAGTACTTC
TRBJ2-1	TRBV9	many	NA	CASSTELTSQFF	TGTGCCAGCAGCACCGAACTGACATCCCAGTTCTTC
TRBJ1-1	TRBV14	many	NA	CASSQDGVVTEAFF	TGTGCCAGCAGCCAAGATGGGGTCGTTACTGAAGCTTTCTTT
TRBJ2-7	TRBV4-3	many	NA	CASSQDLGGYYEQYF	TGCGCCAGCAGCCAAGATTTGGGAGGATACTACGAGCAGTACTTC
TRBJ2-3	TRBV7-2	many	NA	CASQGGGNTDTQYF	TGTGCCAGCCAAGGGGGGGGAAACACAGATACGCAGTATTTT
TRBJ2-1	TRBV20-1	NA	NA	CSARKKGSLAGYNEQFF	TGCAGTGCTAGGAAAAAGGGGTCACTAGCTGGCTACAATGAGCAGTTCTTC
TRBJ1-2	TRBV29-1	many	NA	CSVVNRQGRNYTF	TGCAGCGTTGTGAACCGGCAGGGGCGAAACTACACCTTC
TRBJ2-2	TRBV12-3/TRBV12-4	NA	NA	CASSFYGGSTGELFF	TGTGCCAGCAGTTTTTATGGGGGAAGCACCGGGGAGCTGTTTTTT